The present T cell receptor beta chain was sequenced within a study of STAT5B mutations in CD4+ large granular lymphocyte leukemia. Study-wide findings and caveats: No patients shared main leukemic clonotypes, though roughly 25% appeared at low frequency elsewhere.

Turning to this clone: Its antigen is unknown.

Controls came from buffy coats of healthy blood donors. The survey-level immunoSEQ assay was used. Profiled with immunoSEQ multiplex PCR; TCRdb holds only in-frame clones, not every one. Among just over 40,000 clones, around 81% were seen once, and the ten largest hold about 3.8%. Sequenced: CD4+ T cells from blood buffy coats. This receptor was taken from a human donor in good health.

The CDR3 coding sequence is TGTGCCAGCAGCTTACCATTCCCGAAATACGAGCAGTACTTC. Translating it yields CASSLPFPKYEQYF. The V call is TRBV7-9, the J call TRBJ2-7; D remains unclear. This CDR3 contains 14 residues. The V and J ends lost 2 bases and 4 bases respectively, with 12 bases between them. From germline, CDR1 is SEHNR and CDR2 FQNEAQ (reference sequence). Filled out from reference TRBV7-9 and TRBJ2-7, the complete variable domain reads DTGVSQNPRHKITKRGQNVTFRCDPISEHNRLYWYRQTLGQGPEFLTYFQNEAQLEKSRLLSDRFSAERPKGSFSTLEIQRTEQGDSAMYLCASSLPFPKYEQYFGPGTRLTVT.